This T cell receptor beta chain was sequenced for a study of T cell clonotyping in hematopoietic cell transplantation. Of note for this clone: Its target is not known.

Method: immunoSEQ multiplex PCR; TCRdb's copy keeps in-frame clones and lacks some. The sample holds some 30,000 clones; roughly 95% are singletons and the top ten take over 1.2%. CDR1 and CDR2 from the germline V gene are GTSNPN and SVGIG (reference sequence). V dropped 6 bases and J dropped 7 bases, with 16 bases sitting between them. The CDR3 sequence is 14 residues long. Findings and caveats of the study: Graft donor and pretransplant recipient Inverse Simpson Index values predicted broader posttransplant TCR diversity. After transplant, recipient diversity fell while pathologically expanded clonotypes grew through day 180.

The chain carries TRBV30 and TRBJ1-6; no clear D. Sequencing used peripheral blood mononuclear cells. The receptor comes from a man aged 50 to 60 in good health. Some clones in this sample may be carry-over from other donors' samples. CDR3 coding DNA: TGTGCCTGCCAACTTATAGGTGGGAATTCACCCCTCCACTTT. Its protein product is CACQLIGGNSPLHF.